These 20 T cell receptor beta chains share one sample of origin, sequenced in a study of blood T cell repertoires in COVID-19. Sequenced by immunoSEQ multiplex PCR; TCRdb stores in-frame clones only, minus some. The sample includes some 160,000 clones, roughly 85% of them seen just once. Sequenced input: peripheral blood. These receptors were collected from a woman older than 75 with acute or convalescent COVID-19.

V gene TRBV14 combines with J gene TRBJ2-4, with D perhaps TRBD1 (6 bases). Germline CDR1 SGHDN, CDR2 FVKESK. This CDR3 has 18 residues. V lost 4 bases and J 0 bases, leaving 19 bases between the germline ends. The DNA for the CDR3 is TGTGCCAGCAGCCCACCGGGACACTCGACTATAGCCAAAAACATTCAGTACTTC. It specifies CASSPPGHSTIAKNIQYF.

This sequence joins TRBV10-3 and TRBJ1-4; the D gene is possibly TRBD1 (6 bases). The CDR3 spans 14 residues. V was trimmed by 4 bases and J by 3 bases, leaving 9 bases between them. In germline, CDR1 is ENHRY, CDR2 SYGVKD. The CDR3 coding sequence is TGTGCCATCAGTGGGACAGAAGCTAATGAAAAACTGTTTTTT. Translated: CAISGTEANEKLFF.

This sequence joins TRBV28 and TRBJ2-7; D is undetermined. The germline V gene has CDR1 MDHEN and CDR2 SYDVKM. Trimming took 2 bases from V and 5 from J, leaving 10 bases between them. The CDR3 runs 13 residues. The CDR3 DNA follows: TGTGCCAGCAGTTTAATGGCCTGGCACGAGCAGTACTTC. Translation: CASSLMAWHEQYF.

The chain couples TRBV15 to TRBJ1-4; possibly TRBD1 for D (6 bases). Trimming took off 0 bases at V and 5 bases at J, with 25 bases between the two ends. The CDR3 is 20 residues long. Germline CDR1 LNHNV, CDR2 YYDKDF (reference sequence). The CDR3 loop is CATSRDKGVGRGGLNEKLFF. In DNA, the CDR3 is TGTGCCACCAGCAGAGATAAGGGAGTCGGCAGGGGTGGTCTGAATGAAAAACTGTTTTTT.

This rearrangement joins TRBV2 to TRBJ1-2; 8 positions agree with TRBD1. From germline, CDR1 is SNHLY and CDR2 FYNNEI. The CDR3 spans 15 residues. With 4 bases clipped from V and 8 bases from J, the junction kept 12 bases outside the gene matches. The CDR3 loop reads CASSAMGRQGRGYTF. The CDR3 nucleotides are TGTGCCAGCAGTGCTATGGGGAGACAGGGGAGAGGCTACACCTTC.

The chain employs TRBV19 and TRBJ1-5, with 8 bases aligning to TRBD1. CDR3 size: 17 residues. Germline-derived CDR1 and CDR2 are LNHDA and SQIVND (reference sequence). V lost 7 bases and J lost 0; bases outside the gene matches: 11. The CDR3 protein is CASKTGVRGDSNQPQHF. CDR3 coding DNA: TGTGCCAGTAAGACAGGGGTTCGAGGGGATAGCAATCAGCCCCAGCATTTT. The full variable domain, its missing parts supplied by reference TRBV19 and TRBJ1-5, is DGGITQSPKYLFRKEGQNVTLSCEQNLNHDAMYWYRQDPGQGLRLIYYSQIVNDFQKGDIAEGYSVSREKKESFPLTVTSAQKNPTAFYLCASKTGVRGDSNQPQHFGDGTRLSIL.

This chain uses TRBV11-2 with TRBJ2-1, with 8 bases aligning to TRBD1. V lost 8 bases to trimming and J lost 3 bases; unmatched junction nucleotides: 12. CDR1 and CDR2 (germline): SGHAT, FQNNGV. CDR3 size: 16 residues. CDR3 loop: CASARRGRGLYNEQFF. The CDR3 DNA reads TGTGCCAGCGCGAGAAGGGGCAGGGGGCTCTACAATGAGCAGTTCTTC. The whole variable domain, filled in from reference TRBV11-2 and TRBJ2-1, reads EAGVAQSPRYKIIEKRQSVAFWCNPISGHATLYWYQQILGQGPKLLIQFQNNGVVDDSQLPKDRFSAERLKGVDSTLKIQPAKLEDSAVYLCASARRGRGLYNEQFFGPGTRLTVL.

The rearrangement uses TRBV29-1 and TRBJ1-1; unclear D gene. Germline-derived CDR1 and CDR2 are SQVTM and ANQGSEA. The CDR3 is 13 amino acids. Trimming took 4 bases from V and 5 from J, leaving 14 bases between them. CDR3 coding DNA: TGCAGCGTTGGCGGGCGAACGGGGACTGAAGCTTTCTTT. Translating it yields CSVGGRTGTEAFF.

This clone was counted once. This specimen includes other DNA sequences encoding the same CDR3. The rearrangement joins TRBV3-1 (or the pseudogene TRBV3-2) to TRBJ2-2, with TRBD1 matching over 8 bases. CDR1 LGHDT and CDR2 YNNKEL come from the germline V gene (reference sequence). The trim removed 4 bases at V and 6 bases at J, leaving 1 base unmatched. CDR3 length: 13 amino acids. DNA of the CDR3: TGTGCCAGCAGCCTACAGGGGGCCGGGGAGCTGTTTTTT. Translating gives CASSLQGAGELFF.

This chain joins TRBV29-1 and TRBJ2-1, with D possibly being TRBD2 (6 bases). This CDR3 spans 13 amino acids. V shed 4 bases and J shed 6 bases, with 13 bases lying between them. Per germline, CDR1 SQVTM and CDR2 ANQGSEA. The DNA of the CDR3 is TGCAGCGTTGGTGTCTCCGGGAGCAATGAGCAGTTCTTC. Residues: CSVGVSGSNEQFF.

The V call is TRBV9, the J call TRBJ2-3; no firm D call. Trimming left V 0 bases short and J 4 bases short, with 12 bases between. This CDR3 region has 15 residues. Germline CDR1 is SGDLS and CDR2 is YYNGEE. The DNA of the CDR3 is TGTGCCAGCAGCGTAGAGCTTAGTATGGCAGATACGCAGTATTTT. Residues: CASSVELSMADTQYF.

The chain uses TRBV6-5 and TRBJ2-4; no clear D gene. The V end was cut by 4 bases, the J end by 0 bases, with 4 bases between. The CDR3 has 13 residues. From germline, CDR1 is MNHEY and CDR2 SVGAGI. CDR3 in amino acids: CASSSQAKNIQYF. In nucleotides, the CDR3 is TGTGCCAGCAGTTCCCAAGCCAAAAACATTCAGTACTTC.

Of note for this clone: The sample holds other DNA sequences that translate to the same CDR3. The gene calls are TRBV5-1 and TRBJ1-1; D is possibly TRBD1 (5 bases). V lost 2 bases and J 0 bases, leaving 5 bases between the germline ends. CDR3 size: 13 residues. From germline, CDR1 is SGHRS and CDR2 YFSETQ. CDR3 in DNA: TGCGCCAGCAGCTTAGGGGTGAACACTGAAGCTTTCTTT. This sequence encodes CASSLGVNTEAFF.

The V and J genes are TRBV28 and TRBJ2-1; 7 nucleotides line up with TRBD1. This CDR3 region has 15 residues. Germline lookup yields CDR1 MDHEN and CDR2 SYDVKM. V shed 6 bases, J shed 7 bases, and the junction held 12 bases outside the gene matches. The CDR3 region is CASRPDRARGNEQFF. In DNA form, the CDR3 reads TGTGCCAGCAGACCTGACAGGGCTAGAGGGAATGAGCAGTTCTTC.

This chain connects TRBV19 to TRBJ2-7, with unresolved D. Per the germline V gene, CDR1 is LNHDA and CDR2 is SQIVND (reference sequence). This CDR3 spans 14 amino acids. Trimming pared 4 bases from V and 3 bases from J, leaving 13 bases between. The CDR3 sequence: CASSTGGQFYEQYF. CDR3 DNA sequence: TGTGCCAGTAGTACCGGTGGGCAGTTCTACGAGCAGTACTTC.

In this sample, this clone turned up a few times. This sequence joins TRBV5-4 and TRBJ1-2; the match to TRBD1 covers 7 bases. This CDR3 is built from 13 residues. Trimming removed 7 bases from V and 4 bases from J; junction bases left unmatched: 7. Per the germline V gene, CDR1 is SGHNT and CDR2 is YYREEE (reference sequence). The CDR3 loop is CASATGTSYGYTF. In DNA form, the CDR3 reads TGTGCCAGCGCGACAGGGACAAGCTATGGCTACACCTTC.

The CDR3 DNA reads TGTGCCAGCAGCTTGGTTCCGAGAGGCACTGAAGCTTTCTTT. Translation gives CASSLVPRGTEAFF. V gene TRBV5-4 combines with J gene TRBJ1-1; unclear D gene. Per the germline V gene, CDR1 is SGHNT and CDR2 is YYREEE (reference sequence). With 0 bases removed from V and 4 bases from J, the gap between germline ends came to 10 bases. CDR3 size: 14 residues.

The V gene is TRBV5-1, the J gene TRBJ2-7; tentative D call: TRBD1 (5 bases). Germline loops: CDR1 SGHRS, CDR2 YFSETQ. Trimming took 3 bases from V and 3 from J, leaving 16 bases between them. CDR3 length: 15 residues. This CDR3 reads CASSSTGLNRYEQYF. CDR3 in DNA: TGCGCCAGCAGCTCAACAGGCTTAAACCGCTACGAGCAGTACTTC.

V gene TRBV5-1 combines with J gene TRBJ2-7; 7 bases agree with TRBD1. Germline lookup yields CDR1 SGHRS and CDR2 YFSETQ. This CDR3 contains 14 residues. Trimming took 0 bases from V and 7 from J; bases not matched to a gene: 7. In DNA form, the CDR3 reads TGCGCCAGCAGCTTGGAGGGGGCTGTACCTGAGCAGTACTTC. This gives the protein CASSLEGAVPEQYF.

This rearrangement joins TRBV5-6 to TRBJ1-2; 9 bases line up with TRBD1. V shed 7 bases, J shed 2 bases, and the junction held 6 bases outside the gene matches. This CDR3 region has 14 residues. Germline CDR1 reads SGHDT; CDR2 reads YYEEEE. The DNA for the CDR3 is TGTGCCAGCGAAAGACAGGGGGGCAACTATGGCTACACCTTC. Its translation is CASERQGGNYGYTF.